This TCR beta chain was captured in a study of PD-1 blockade in mismatch repair-deficient tumors. Study information: Patients had approximately 11 mismatch repair-deficient cancer types, all previously treated and progressing.

The CDR3 has 15 residues. V lost 4 bases to trimming and J lost 0 bases, with 10 bases between them. CDR1 KGHSY and CDR2 FQNENV come from the germline V gene. Only in-frame clones appear in the TCRdb table, and some are missing; sequencing was by immunoSEQ multiplex PCR. This sample carries 30,000 to 45,000 clones, roughly 84% of them seen once, and the ten largest clones take approximately 3.6%. This TCR was recovered from an adult with mismatch repair-deficient cancer. The chain combines TRBV16 with TRBJ1-3; D might be TRBD1 (5 bases). The material sequenced was peripheral blood, taken around 75 weeks after starting pembrolizumab. CDR3 amino acids: CASSPTADSGNTIYF. The CDR3 DNA is TGTGCCAGCAGCCCGACAGCGGACTCTGGAAACACCATATATTTT.